The T cell receptor (beta chain) under discussion was sequenced for a study of neurological immune-mediated disorders. Regarding the study as a whole: In HTLV-1-associated myelopathy, TCR clonal expansion was greatest, and in multiple sclerosis it was least, below healthy controls. None of the CDR3 amino acid sequences found in expanded clones was shared across subjects. This suggests that the TCR-beta repertoires were private in all groups.

This clonotype was seen at least ten times. Its antigen is currently unknown. Germline V gene data show CDR1 as ENHRY and CDR2 as SYGVKD. Trimming pared 7 bases from V and 6 bases from J, leaving 7 bases between. This CDR3 region has 11 residues. 5'RACE generated cDNA with 10-nucleotide random UMIs. MiXCR, applied by TCRdb to the 5' RACE reads, yields one record per CDR3 protein. The sample records under 60,000 distinct CDR3 sequences, 9% to 12% being singletons. The chain employs TRBV10-3 and TRBJ2-1; D is perhaps TRBD2 (5 bases). The receptor's source is a woman in her thirties or forties with HTLV-1-associated myelopathy (HAM/TSP). Sample: PBMCs. CDR3 bases: TGTGCCATCACCCGGGGCAATGAGCAGTTCTTC. Its protein is CAITRGNEQFF.